This record covers a single T cell receptor beta chain. This specimen comes from a study of CD8+ T cells in alopecia areata. Study in general: Twice daily, treated patients received 5 to 10 mg of oral tofacitinib.

TCR sequencing used cDNA made by reverse transcription of extracted RNA. Profiled with immunoSEQ multiplex PCR; TCRdb holds only in-frame clones, not every one. Among over 150,000 clones listed, about three fifths were seen once. The treatment: oral pan-JAK inhibitor, 5-10 mg twice daily. V was pared by 5 bases and J by 5 bases, with 5 bases of the junction left unmatched. Germline V CDR1 and CDR2: SQVTM, ANQGSEA. The CDR3 runs to 12 residues. This chain uses TRBV29-1 with TRBJ1-2; 7 bases match TRBD1. The TCR sequence derives from a human donor with alopecia areata. The specimen comprised CD4+ T cells sorted from blood, sampled at week 4, from a patient treated with tofacitinib. CDR3: CSVLYRGYGYTF. As DNA, the CDR3 is TGCAGCGTTTTGTACAGGGGATATGGCTACACCTTC.